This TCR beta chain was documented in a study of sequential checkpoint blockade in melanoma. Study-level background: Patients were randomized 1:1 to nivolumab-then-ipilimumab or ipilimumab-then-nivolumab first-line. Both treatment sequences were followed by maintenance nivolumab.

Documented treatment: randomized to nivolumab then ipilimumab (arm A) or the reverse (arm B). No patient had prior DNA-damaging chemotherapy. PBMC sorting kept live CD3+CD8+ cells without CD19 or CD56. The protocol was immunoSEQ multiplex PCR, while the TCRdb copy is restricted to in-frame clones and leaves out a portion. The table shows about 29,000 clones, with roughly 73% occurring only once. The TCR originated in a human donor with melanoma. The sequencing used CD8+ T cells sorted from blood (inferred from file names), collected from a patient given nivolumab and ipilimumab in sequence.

The CDR3 DNA reads as TGTGCCAGCAGCGCTGACAGGGGGGGAACGCCGTACACCTTC. Translation: CASSADRGGTPYTF. V and J are TRBV5-5 and TRBJ1-2, with 9 nucleotides matching TRBD1. CDR3 length equals 14 residues. CDR1 is SGHKS, CDR2 YYEKEE, per germline (reference sequence). V lost 4 bases, J lost 11 bases, and 12 bases stayed unmatched. Full variable domain (remainder filled in from reference TRBV5-5 and TRBJ1-2): DAGVTQSPTHLIKTRGQQVTLRCSPISGHKSVSWYQQVLGQGPQFIFQYYEKEERGRGNFPDRFSARQFPNYSSELNVNALLLGDSALYLCASSADRGGTPYTFGSGTRLTVV.